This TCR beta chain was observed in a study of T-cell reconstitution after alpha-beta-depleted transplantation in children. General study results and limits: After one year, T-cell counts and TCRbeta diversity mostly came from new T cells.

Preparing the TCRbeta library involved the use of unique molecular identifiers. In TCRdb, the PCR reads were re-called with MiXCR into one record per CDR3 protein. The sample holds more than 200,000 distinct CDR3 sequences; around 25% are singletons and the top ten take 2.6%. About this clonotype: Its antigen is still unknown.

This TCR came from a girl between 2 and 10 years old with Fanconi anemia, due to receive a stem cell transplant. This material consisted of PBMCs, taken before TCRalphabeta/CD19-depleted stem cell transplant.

The CDR3 DNA sequence: TGTGCCAGCAGGCCCCCTAACAGGGGGACCTACGAGCAGTACTTC. The encoded protein is CASRPPNRGTYEQYF. The chain joins TRBV28 to TRBJ2-7, with 8 bases lining up with TRBD1. Germline V gene sequence: CDR1 MDHEN, CDR2 SYDVKM. CDR3 length equals 15 residues. The V and J ends lost 6 bases and 2 bases, in that order; junction bases with no gene match: 9.